The rows below give T cell receptor beta chains drawn from one sample of a study of shared clonotypes between healthy human individuals. Measured with immunoSEQ multiplex PCR; TCRdb has only the in-frame clones, and not every one. Here the sample spans 740,000 or so clones, about 80% being singletons. Source material: memory CD4+ T cells sorted from blood. Source of these receptors: a woman under 40 in good health. CDR3s include the opening cysteine and the closing phenylalanine or tryptophan. The D gene is left open where the match is weak. The size of a clone is reported for some rows only, either as once, few or many, or as a class for expanded clones.

v_gene	j_gene	d_gene	abundance	CDR3nt	CDR3aa
TRBV27	TRBJ2-7	-	-	TGTGCCAGCAGGGAACAGGGCTTTGCCTACGAGCAGTACTTC	CASREQGFAYEQYF
TRBV25-1	TRBJ2-1	-	-	TGTGCCAGCAGTGGGGGACTGTTCAAACAGTTCTTC	CASSGGLFKQFF
TRBV14	TRBJ1-1	-	-	TGTGCCAGCAGCCAATACCAGCCCGACAGAGCGAAAGCTTTCTTT	CASSQYQPDRAKAFF
TRBV5-6	TRBJ2-3	TRBD2	-	TGTGCCAGCAGCTCCGAGGGACTAGCGGGTATCACAGATACGCAGTATTTT	CASSSEGLAGITDTQYF
TRBV10-3	TRBJ2-1	TRBD2	-	TGTGCCATCGGGGGACTAGCGGGACTCCGAGGGGTATACAATGAGCAGTTCTTC	CAIGGLAGLRGVYNEQFF
TRBV9	TRBJ1-4	-	-	TGTGCCAGCAGCCCCAACGTCGGGACAACTAATGAAAAACTGTTTTTT	CASSPNVGTTNEKLFF
TRBV10-3	TRBJ1-1	-	-	TGTGCCATCAGTGAGTCGAGGAGGACTGAAGCTTTCTTT	CAISESRRTEAFF
TRBV19	TRBJ1-2	-	-	TGTGCCAGTAAGCCGGGGGGACACAGGGAGGCCAACTATGGCTACACCTTC	CASKPGGHREANYGYTF
TRBV7-7	TRBJ2-2	-	-	TGTGCCAGCAGCCCCCTGGCCCGGGGCCGAACCGGGGAGCTGTTTTTT	CASSPLARGRTGELFF
TRBV6-5	TRBJ2-3	-	many	TGTGCCAGCAGTTACGAGCGGATCACAGATACGCAGTATTTT	CASSYERITDTQYF
TRBV28	TRBJ2-3	-	-	TGTGCCAGCAGTGCTCGAACAGATACGCAGTATTTT	CASSARTDTQYF
TRBV7-8	TRBJ1-5	TRBD1	-	TGTGCCAGCAGCTCCAGCCAGTTTGGGACAGGCATCAATCAACCCCAGCATTTT	CASSSSQFGTGINQPQHF
TRBV6-5	TRBJ2-7	-	-	TGTGCCAGCAGTTACTCGTCCCGACTGGACCACGAGCAGTACTTC	CASSYSSRLDHEQYF
TRBV5-6	TRBJ1-4	-	once	TGTGCCAGCAGCTTGGGACAGATAGGTGAAAAACTGTTTTTT	CASSLGQIGEKLFF
TRBV5-1	TRBJ2-2	TRBD2	once	TGCGCCAGCAGCTCACCGGGACTAGCGGGAGTCATCGGGGAGCTGTTTTTT	CASSSPGLAGVIGELFF
TRBV5-1	TRBJ2-3	-	-	TGCGCCAGCAGCTTGGAATCATCTCCCACAGATACGCAGTATTTT	CASSLESSPTDTQYF
TRBV30	TRBJ1-1	TRBD1	few	TGTGCCTGGAGGTACGGGGACAGGGCTGCCACTGAAGCTTTCTTT	CAWRYGDRAATEAFF
TRBV2	TRBJ2-1	-	-	TGTGCCAGCAGTGAGTGGGGCTCCTACAATGAGCAGTTCTTC	CASSEWGSYNEQFF
TRBV5-1	TRBJ1-2	TRBD1	-	TGCGCCAGCAGCTTGGGTGTGGGGACAGGGAACTATGGCTACACCTTC	CASSLGVGTGNYGYTF
TRBV6-5	TRBJ1-6	-	-	TGTGCCAGCAGTTACGCCCTGGGGGAGAATTCACCCCTCCACTTT	CASSYALGENSPLHF
TRBV6-1	TRBJ1-5	-	-	TGTGCCACCGACAGAGGAGATAGCAATCAGCCCCAGCATTTT	CATDRGDSNQPQHF
TRBV29-1	TRBJ2-7	-	-	TGCAGCGTTGTTCGGTTGGCGGGCGGCCCGGGGGAGCAGTACTTC	CSVVRLAGGPGEQYF
TRBV19	TRBJ2-6	-	-	TGTGCCAGTAGTACACAGAGGGCCAACGTCCTGACTTTC	CASSTQRANVLTF
TRBV5-1	TRBJ1-5	TRBD1	-	TGCGCCAGCAGCCCCGGACAGGCTGGGGTTCAGCCCCAGCATTTT	CASSPGQAGVQPQHF
TRBV5-8	TRBJ2-7	-	-	TGTGCCAGCAGCCCGGGTAGGGTTAGATCCTACGAGCAGTACTTC	CASSPGRVRSYEQYF
TRBV28	TRBJ2-7	-	-	TGTGCCAGCACCTTTGGCGCGAGGGCCTACGAGCAGTACTTC	CASTFGARAYEQYF
TRBV19	TRBJ2-7	-	-	TGTGCCAGTAGTATAACGGGGGATGCCTACGAGCAGTACTTC	CASSITGDAYEQYF
TRBV7-2	TRBJ1-3	-	-	TGTGCCAGCAGCTTAGTTGGTAGTTGGGGCTTCTCTGGAAACACCATATATTTT	CASSLVGSWGFSGNTIYF
TRBV27	TRBJ2-1	-	few	TGTGCCACCCAAAGGGGTTTAGCGGACAATGAGCAGTTCTTC	CATQRGLADNEQFF
TRBV9	TRBJ2-2	TRBD2	-	TGTGCCAGCACCCGGGGGGGACTAGCTTCCGGGGAGCTGTTTTTT	CASTRGGLASGELFF
TRBV9	TRBJ2-5	TRBD2	once	TGTGCCAGCAGCGTAGGGACTAGCGGGGAGACCCAGTACTTC	CASSVGTSGETQYF
TRBV15	TRBJ1-4	TRBD1	-	TGTGCCACCAGCAGAGATCAGGGACAGGGGCTACCGGGTAATGAAAAACTGTTTTTT	CATSRDQGQGLPGNEKLFF
TRBV9	TRBJ2-3	TRBD2	-	TGTGCCAGCAGCTTCTCCGGGACTAACACAGATACGCAGTATTTT	CASSFSGTNTDTQYF
TRBV19	TRBJ1-1	-	many	TGTGCCAGTAGTACGCGGGACCCCACCGGGGCTTTCTTT	CASSTRDPTGAFF
TRBV28	TRBJ2-3	TRBD2	-	TGTGCCAGCAGTTTAACTAGCGGGGGTCAGGATACGCAGTATTTT	CASSLTSGGQDTQYF
TRBV23-1	TRBJ2-3	TRBD2	-	TGCGCCAGCAATGGCCGGACTTTGCGGGAGGGTAAAGATACGCAGTATTTT	CASNGRTLREGKDTQYF
TRBV18	TRBJ1-1	-	-	TGTGCCAGCTCCCCCAGGGACTCCCTTTTGAACACTGAAGCTTTCTTT	CASSPRDSLLNTEAFF
TRBV5-4	TRBJ2-5	TRBD1	-	TGTGCCAGCAGCAACCGGGACAGGGGCCAAGAGACCCAGTACTTC	CASSNRDRGQETQYF
TRBV4-1	TRBJ2-7	-	-	TGCGCCAGCAGCCAAGAGACGGGGAACTACGAGCAGTACTTC	CASSQETGNYEQYF
TRBV19	TRBJ2-3	-	once	TGTGCCAGTAGGACCCAACTAGGGGCGCAGTATTTT	CASRTQLGAQYF
TRBV28	TRBJ2-7	TRBD1	-	TGTGCCAGCAGAGCCCGACAGGGGAGCTACGAGCAGTACTTC	CASRARQGSYEQYF
TRBV18	TRBJ1-1	TRBD1	-	TGTGCCAGCTCACCCACAGGGGGGAACACTGAAGCTTTCTTT	CASSPTGGNTEAFF
TRBV7-9	TRBJ1-1	-	-	TGTGCCAGCAGCTTAGGGGGGGCAGGTGCCACTTCTGAAGCTTTCTTT	CASSLGGAGATSEAFF
TRBV27	TRBJ2-3	-	-	TGTGCCAGCAGTTTATGGGGGAGTGGGAATACGCAGTATTTT	CASSLWGSGNTQYF
TRBV27	TRBJ2-2	TRBD2	-	TGTGCCAGCACTCCTAGGGTAGCGGGCGAGGTGCTCACCGGGGAGCTGTTTTTT	CASTPRVAGEVLTGELFF
TRBV29-1	TRBJ2-7	-	-	TGCAGCGTTGAAGGTAGCGAAGGAGGAGATTTATGGGAGCAGTACTTC	CSVEGSEGGDLWEQYF
TRBV9	TRBJ2-7	-	-	TGTGCCAGCAGCGTAATCCCAGGGGTCGAGCAGTACTTC	CASSVIPGVEQYF